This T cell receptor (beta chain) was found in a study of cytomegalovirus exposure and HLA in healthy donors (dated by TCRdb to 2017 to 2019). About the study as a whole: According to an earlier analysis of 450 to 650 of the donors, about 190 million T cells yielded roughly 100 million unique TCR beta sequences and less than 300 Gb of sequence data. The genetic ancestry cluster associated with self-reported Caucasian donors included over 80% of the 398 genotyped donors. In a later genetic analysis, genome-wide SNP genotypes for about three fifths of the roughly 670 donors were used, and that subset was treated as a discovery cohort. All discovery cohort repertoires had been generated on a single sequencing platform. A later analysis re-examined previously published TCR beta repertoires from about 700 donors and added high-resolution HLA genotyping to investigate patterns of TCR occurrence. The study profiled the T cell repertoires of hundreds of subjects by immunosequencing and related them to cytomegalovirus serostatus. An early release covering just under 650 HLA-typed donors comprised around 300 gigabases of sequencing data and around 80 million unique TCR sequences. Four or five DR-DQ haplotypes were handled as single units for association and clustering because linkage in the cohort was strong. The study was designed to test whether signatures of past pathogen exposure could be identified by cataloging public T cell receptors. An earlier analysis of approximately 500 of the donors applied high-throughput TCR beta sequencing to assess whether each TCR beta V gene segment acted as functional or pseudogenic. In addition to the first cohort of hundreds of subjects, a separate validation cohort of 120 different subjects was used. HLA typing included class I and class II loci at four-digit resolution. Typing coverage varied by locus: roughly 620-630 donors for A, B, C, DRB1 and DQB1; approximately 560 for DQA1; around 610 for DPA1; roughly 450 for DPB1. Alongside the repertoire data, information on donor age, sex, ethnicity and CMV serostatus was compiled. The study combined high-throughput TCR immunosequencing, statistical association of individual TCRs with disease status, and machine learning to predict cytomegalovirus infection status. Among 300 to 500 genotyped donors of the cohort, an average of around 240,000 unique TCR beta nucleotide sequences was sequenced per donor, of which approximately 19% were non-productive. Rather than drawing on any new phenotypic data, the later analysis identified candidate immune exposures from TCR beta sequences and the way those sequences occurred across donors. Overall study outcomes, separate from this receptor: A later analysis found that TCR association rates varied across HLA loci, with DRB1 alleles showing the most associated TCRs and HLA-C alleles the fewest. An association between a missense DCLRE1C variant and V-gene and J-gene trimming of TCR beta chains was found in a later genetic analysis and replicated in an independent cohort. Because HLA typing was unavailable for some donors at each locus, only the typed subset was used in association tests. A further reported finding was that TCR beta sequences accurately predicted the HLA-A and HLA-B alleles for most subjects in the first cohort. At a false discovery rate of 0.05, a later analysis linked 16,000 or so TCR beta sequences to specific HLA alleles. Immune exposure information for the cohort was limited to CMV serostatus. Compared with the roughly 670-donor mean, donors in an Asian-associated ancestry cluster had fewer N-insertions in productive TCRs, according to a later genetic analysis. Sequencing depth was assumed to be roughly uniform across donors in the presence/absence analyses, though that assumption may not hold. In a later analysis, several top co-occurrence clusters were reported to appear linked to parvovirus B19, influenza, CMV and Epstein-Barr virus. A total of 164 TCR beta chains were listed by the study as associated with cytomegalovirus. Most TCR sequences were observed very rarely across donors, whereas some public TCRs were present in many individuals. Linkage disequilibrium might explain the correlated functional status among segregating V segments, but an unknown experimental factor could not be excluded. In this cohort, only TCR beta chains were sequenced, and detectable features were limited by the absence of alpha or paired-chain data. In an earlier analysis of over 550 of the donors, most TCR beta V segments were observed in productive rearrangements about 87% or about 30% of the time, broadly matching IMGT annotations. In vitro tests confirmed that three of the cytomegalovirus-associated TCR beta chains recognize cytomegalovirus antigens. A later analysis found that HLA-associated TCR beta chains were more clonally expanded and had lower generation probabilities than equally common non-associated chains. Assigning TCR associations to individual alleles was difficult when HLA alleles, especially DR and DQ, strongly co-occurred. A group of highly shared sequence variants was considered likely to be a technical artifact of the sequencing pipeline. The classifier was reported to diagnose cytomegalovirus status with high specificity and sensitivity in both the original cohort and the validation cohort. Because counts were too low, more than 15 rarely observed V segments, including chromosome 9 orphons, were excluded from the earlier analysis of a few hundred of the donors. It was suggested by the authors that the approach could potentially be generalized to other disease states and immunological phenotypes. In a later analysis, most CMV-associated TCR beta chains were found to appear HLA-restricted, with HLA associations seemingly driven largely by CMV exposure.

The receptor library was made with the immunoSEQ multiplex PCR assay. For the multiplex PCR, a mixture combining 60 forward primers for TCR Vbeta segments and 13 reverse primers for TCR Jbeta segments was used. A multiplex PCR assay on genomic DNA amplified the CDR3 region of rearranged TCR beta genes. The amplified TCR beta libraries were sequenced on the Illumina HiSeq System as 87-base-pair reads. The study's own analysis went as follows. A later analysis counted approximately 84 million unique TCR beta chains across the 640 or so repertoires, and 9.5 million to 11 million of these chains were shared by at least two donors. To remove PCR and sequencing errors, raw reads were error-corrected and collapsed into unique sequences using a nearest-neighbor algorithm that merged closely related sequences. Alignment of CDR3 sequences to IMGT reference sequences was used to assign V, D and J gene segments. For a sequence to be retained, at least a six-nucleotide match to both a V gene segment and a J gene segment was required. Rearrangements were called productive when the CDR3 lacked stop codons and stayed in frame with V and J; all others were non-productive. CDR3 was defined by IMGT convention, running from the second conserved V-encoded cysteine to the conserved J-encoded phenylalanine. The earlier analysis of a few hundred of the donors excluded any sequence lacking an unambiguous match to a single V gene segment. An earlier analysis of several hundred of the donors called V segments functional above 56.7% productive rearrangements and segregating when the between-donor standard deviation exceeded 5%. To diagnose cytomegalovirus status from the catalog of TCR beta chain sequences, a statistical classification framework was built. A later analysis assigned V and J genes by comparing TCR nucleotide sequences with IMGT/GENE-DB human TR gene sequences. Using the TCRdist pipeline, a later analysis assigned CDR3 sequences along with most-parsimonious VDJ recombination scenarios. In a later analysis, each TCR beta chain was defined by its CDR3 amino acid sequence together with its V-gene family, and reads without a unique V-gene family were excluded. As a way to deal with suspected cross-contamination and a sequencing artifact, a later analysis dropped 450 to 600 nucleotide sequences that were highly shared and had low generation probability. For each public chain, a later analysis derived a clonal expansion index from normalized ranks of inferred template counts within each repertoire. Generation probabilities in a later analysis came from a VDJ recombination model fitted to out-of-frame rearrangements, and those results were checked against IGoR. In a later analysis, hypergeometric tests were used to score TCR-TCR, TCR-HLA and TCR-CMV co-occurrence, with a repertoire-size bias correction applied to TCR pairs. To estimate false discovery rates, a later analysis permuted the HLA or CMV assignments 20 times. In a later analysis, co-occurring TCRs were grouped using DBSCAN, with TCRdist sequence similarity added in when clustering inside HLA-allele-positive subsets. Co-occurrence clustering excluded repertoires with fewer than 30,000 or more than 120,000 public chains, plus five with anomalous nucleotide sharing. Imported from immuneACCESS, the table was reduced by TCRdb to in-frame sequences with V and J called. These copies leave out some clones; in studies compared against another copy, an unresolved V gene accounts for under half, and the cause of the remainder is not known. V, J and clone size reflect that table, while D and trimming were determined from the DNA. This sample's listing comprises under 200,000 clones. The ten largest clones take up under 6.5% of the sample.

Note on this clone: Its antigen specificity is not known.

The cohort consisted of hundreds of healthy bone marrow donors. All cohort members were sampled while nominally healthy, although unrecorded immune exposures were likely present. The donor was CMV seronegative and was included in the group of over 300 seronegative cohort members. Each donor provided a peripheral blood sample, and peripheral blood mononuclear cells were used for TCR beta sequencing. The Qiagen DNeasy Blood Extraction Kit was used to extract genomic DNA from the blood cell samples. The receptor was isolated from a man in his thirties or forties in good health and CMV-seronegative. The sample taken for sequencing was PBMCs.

This receptor has the CDR3 CASSKDRRGAFF. The DNA sequence follows: TGTGCCAGCAGCAAGGACAGGAGGGGGGCTTTCTTT. The sequence links TRBV21-1 to TRBJ1-1; the DNA was not used to check the table's D call, TRBD1. TRBV21-1 is tagged as a pseudogene. The CDR3 spans 12 residues, from the cysteine through the phenylalanine. The DNA shown is the 36-base CDR3, in frame from base 1.